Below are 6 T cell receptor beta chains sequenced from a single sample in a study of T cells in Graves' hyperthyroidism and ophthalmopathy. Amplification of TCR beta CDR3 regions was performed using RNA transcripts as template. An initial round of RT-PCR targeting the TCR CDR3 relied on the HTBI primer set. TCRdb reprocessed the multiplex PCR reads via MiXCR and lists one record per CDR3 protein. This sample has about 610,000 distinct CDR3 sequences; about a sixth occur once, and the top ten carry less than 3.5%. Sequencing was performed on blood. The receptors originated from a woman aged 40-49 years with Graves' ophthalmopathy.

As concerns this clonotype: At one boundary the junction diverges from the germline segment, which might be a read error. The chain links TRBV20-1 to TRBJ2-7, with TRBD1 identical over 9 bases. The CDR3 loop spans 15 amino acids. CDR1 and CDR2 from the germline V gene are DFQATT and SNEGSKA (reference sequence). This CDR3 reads CSARDQWTGDYGQYF. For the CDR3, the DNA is TGCAGTGCTAGAGATCAATGGACAGGGGACTACGGGCAGTACTTC.

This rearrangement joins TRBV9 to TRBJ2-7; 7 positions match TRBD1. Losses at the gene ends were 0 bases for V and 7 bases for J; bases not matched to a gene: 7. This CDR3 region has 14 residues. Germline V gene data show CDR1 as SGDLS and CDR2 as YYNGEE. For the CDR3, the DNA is TGTGCCAGCAGCGTAGTGGGGACAGACGGTGAGCAGTACTTC. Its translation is CASSVVGTDGEQYF.

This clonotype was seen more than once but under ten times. The CDR3 DNA reads TGCGCCAGCAGCCAAGATATCGGACAGGGGACAACTAATGAAAAACTGTTTTTT. This codes for CASSQDIGQGTTNEKLFF. The V and J genes are TRBV4-1 and TRBJ1-4, with TRBD1 matching 9 bases. Unmatched junction bases numbered 5, after V lost 0 bases and J lost 0 bases. This CDR3 spans 18 amino acids. Germline CDR1 and CDR2: MGHRA and YSYEKL.

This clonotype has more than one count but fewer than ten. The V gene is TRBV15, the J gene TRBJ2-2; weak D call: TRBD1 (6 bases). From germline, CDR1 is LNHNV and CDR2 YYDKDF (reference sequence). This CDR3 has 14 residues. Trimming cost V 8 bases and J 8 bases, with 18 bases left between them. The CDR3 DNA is TGTGCCACCCAACTGACAGGAGCGTCTGGGGAGCTGTTTTTT. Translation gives CATQLTGASGELFF.

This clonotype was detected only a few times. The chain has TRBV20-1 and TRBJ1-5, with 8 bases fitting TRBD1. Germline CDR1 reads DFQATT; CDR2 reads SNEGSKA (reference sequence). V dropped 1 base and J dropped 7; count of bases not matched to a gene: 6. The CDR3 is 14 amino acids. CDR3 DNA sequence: TGCAGTGCTAGAGGACAGGGGCGGGGACAGCCCCAGCATTTT. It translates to CSARGQGRGQPQHF.

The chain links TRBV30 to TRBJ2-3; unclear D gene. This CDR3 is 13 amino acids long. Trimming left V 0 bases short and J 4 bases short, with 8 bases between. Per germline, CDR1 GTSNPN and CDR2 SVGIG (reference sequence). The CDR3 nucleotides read TGTGCCTGGAGTGTGGGGAACGCAGATACGCAGTATTTT. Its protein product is CAWSVGNADTQYF. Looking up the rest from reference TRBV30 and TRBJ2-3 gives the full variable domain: SQTIHQWPATLVQPVGSPLSLECTVEGTSNPNLYWYRQAAGRGLQLLFYSVGIGQISSEVPQNLSASRPQDRQFILSSKKLLLSDSGFYLCAWSVGNADTQYFGPGTRLTVL.